One sample yielded the 32 T cell receptor beta chains listed below, sequenced in a study of neurological immune-mediated disorders. MiXCR, run by TCRdb on the 5' RACE reads, gives a single entry per CDR3 protein. The sample records about 84,000 distinct CDR3 sequences, under 13% being singletons. Sequencing was done on a sample of PBMCs. All receptors come from a man between 40 and 49 years old in good health.

The gene calls are TRBV28 and TRBJ2-5; no reliable D call. Deletions cut 3 bases from V and 1 base from J, with 6 bases between. The CDR3 consists of 13 residues. Germline lookup yields CDR1 MDHEN and CDR2 SYDVKM. This CDR3 reads CASSFIIQETQYF. DNA of the CDR3: TGTGCCAGCAGTTTCATAATCCAAGAGACCCAGTACTTC.

This clonotype was detected ten times or more. The genes are TRBV28 and TRBJ2-7; weak D call: TRBD1 (6 bases). The CDR3 spans 14 residues. V gave up 5 bases and J gave up 4 bases, with 15 bases separating them. The germline CDR1 and CDR2 sequences are MDHEN and SYDVKM. The CDR3 loop reads CASSPTIQGYEQYF. The CDR3 nucleotides read TGTGCCAGCAGTCCCACCATCCAGGGGTACGAGCAGTACTTC.

This clonotype was recorded many times. V usage is TRBV18 and J usage is TRBJ1-1; 7 bases line up with TRBD1. The germline V gene encodes CDR1 KGHSH and CDR2 LQKENI. V trimming: 6 bases; J trimming: 8 bases; junction bases outside the gene matches: 3. There are 11 residues in the CDR3. CDR3 in amino acids: CASSTGREAFF. Written as DNA, the CDR3 is TGTGCCAGCTCGACAGGGAGGGAAGCTTTCTTT.

This clonotype was counted at least ten times. The chain carries TRBV6-5 and TRBJ2-5; weak D call: TRBD2 (6 bases). The CDR3 has 14 amino acids. The ends were cut back, 5 bases at V and 4 bases at J, with 14 bases in the middle. CDR1 is MNHEY, CDR2 SVGAGI, per germline. Written as DNA, the CDR3 is TGTGCCAGCAGTCCCACCGCGGGAATAGAGACCCAGTACTTC. Its translation is CASSPTAGIETQYF.

This clonotype was recorded many times. The rearrangement joins TRBV5-1 to TRBJ1-2; a weak D match, TRBD1 (6 bases). The V end lost 4 bases, the J end lost 2 bases, and 21 bases lay between the germline ends. The CDR3 is 17 amino acids. Germline V gene data show CDR1 as SGHRS and CDR2 as YFSETQ. CDR3 amino acids: CASSQRVPGHQNYGYTF. The CDR3 bases are TGCGCCAGCAGCCAAAGGGTACCGGGACACCAGAACTATGGCTACACCTTC.

This clonotype was detected ten times or more. V and J are TRBV29-1 and TRBJ2-7; D remains ambiguous. V dropped 2 bases and J dropped 0 bases, with 8 bases sitting between them. The germline V gene encodes CDR1 SQVTM and CDR2 ANQGSEA. The CDR3 spans 13 residues. The CDR3 is CSVEIGSSYEQYF. CDR3 bases: TGCAGCGTTGAAATTGGCAGCTCCTACGAGCAGTACTTC.

This clonotype was recorded at least ten times. The genes are TRBV28 and TRBJ2-2; D is unclear. Looked up from germline, CDR1 is MDHEN and CDR2 is SYDVKM. This CDR3 spans 15 amino acids. The V and J ends lost 3 bases and 3 bases respectively, with 11 bases between them. This CDR3 reads CASSLFGTYTGELFF. Written as DNA, the CDR3 is TGTGCCAGCAGTTTGTTTGGTACTTACACCGGGGAGCTGTTTTTT.

As concerns this clonotype: This clone may be a read error of a much larger clone one base away. V and J are TRBV7-9 and TRBJ2-3; D is ambiguous. V gave up 0 bases and J gave up 3 bases, with 13 bases separating them. Germline CDR1 reads SEHNR; CDR2 reads FQNEAQ (reference sequence). This CDR3 has 16 amino acids. CDR3 sequence reads: CASSLALRWRTDTQYF. CDR3 bases: TGTGCCAGCAGCTTAGCTCTCAGGTGGCGAACAGATACGCAGTATTTT. Full variable domain (outside the CDR3, taken from reference TRBV7-9 and TRBJ2-3): DTGVSQNPRHKITKRGQNVTFRCDPISEHNRLYWYRQTLGQGPEFLTYFQNEAQLEKSRLLSDRFSAERPKGSFSTLEIQRTEQGDSAMYLCASSLALRWRTDTQYFGPGTRLTVL.

In this sample, this clonotype turned up many times. V gene TRBV20-1 combines with J gene TRBJ2-5; the match to TRBD2 covers 8 bases. The CDR3 is made up of 15 amino acids. Germline-derived CDR1 and CDR2 are DFQATT and SNEGSKA (reference sequence). The V segment lost 5 bases and the J segment 5 bases; nucleotides outside the gene matches: 13. CDR3 in DNA: TGCAGTGCTCCAGGGACTAGAACCCTTCGGGAGACCCAGTACTTC. Protein product: CSAPGTRTLRETQYF.

This clonotype was picked up a small number of times. This chain uses TRBV20-1 with TRBJ2-1; a possible D gene is TRBD2 (6 bases). The CDR3 is 15 residues long. The V end lost 5 bases, the J end lost 1 base, and 15 bases lay between the germline ends. Germline assignment: CDR1 DFQATT and CDR2 SNEGSKA (reference sequence). CDR3 nucleotide sequence: TGCAGTGCTTCCTCCTGGGGGGAGTCCTACAATGAGCAGTTCTTC. Translated: CSASSWGESYNEQFF.

This clonotype was picked up many times. The chain couples TRBV11-2 to TRBJ2-3; D gene uncertain. Germline values: CDR1 SGHAT, CDR2 FQNNGV. The V end lost 4 bases, the J end lost 2 bases, and 7 bases lay between the germline ends. The CDR3 consists of 13 residues. For the CDR3, the DNA is TGTGCCAGCAGCTCTTTTCTCACAGATACGCAGTATTTT. Translating gives CASSSFLTDTQYF.

This clonotype has ten or more counts. The chain combines TRBV12-3 or TRBV12-4 with TRBJ2-3; D could derive from TRBD1 or TRBD2 (7 bases each). CDR3 length equals 15 residues. V was cut by 6 bases and J by 5 bases, with 18 bases left in between. In nucleotides, the CDR3 is TGTGCCAGCAGCCCCAGGGGGGGGGTGGTAGATACGCAGTATTTT. Translated, it gives CASSPRGGVVDTQYF.

The J gene is TRBJ1-5, the V gene TRBV12-3 or TRBV12-4; no reliable D call. Trimming cost V 6 bases and J 2 bases, with 11 bases left between them. This CDR3 is built from 14 residues. The CDR3 loop is CASRNTVGNQPQHF. CDR3 bases: TGTGCCAGCAGGAACACGGTGGGCAATCAGCCCCAGCATTTT.

Points on this clonotype: This may stem from a read error, because a much larger clone lies one nucleotide away. The chain uses TRBV5-5 and TRBJ2-1; D tentatively fits TRBD1 or TRBD2 (6 bases each). CDR3 length: 15 residues. CDR1 is SGHKS and CDR2 is YYEKEE in the germline V gene (reference sequence). V was shortened by 1 base and J by 7 bases, with 15 bases between the two germline ends. This chain's CDR3 is CASSLTVQGRNEQFF. The CDR3 nucleotides are TGTGCCAGCAGCTTGACAGTGCAGGGGAGGAATGAGCAGTTCTTC.

In the case of this clonotype: A much bigger clone sits one base away, suggesting this may be a read error. The V call is TRBV3-1, the J call TRBJ2-1; 13 bases align to TRBD2. Trimming cost V 8 bases and J 8 bases; bases outside gene matches: 6. CDR1 is LGHDT and CDR2 is YNNKEL in the germline V gene (reference sequence). The CDR3 loop spans 14 amino acids. CDR3 nucleotides: TGTGCCAGCGCGTGGACTAGCGGGAGCGATGAGCAGTTCTTC. It translates to CASAWTSGSDEQFF.

This clonotype was seen many times. The rearrangement links TRBV7-3 to TRBJ2-3, with D tentatively TRBD2 (5 bases). CDR1 is SGHTA and CDR2 is FQGTGA in the germline V gene. Deletions cut 2 bases from V and 6 bases from J, with 9 bases between. CDR3 length: 13 residues. The CDR3 sequence: CASSLDGGDTQYF. For the CDR3, the DNA is TGTGCCAGCAGCTTAGATGGCGGGGATACGCAGTATTTT.

This clonotype was counted ten times or more. This rearrangement joins TRBV12-3 or TRBV12-4 to TRBJ2-3; either TRBD1 or TRBD2 may supply D (5 bases each). This CDR3 comprises 15 residues. Deletions cut 3 bases from V and 1 base from J, with 11 bases between. The CDR3 DNA is TGTGCCAGCAGTTTTGGGGGATTAGGCACAGATACGCAGTATTTT. It translates to CASSFGGLGTDTQYF.

Many counts were recorded for this clonotype. The rearrangement joins TRBV5-1 to TRBJ1-2, with 9 bases lining up with TRBD1. In germline, CDR1 is SGHRS, CDR2 YFSETQ. V dropped 0 bases and J dropped 2; count of bases not matched to a gene: 2. The length of the CDR3 is 15 residues. CDR3 sequence: CASSLAGTGNYGYTF. CDR3 DNA: TGCGCCAGCAGCTTGGCCGGGACAGGGAACTATGGCTACACCTTC.

This clonotype has ten or more counts. This sequence joins TRBV7-2 and TRBJ2-1, with 16 bases identical to TRBD2. This CDR3 is 16 amino acids long. Germline V CDR1 and CDR2: SGHTA, FQGNSA. Losses at the gene ends were 2 bases for V and 9 bases for J; bases not matched to a gene: 4. CDR3 bases: TGTGCCAGCAGCTTACTGGGACTAGCGGGGGGGGGTGAGCAGTTCTTC. Translation: CASSLLGLAGGGEQFF.

This clonotype has ten or more counts. The genes are TRBV20-1 and TRBJ1-2; TRBD1 aligns across 7 bases. V shed 3 bases, J shed 9 bases, and the junction held 7 bases outside the gene matches. This CDR3 spans 12 amino acids. Germline V gene lookup returns CDR1 DFQATT and CDR2 SNEGSKA (reference sequence). The CDR3 protein is CSARILDRSYTF. In DNA form, the CDR3 reads TGCAGTGCTAGGATATTGGACAGGAGCTACACCTTC.

The table lists this clonotype with many counts. This chain connects TRBV20-1 to TRBJ1-2; 8 bases line up with TRBD1. Germline assignment: CDR1 DFQATT and CDR2 SNEGSKA (reference sequence). CDR3 length: 16 amino acids. V shed 6 bases, J shed 5 bases, and the junction held 17 bases outside the gene matches. Here the CDR3 reads CSAPLRTGLGSYGYTF. The CDR3 region has the DNA TGCAGTGCCCCCCTCAGGACAGGGTTAGGAAGTTATGGCTACACCTTC.

This clonotype showed up many times. This chain joins TRBV12-3 or TRBV12-4 and TRBJ1-2, with 7 bases lining up with TRBD1. This CDR3 spans 14 amino acids. V shed 7 bases and J 4 bases; nucleotides not matched to a gene: 9. The CDR3 spells CASTPAGTVYGYTF. In DNA, the CDR3 is TGTGCCAGCACCCCGGCCGGGACAGTCTATGGCTACACCTTC.

This clonotype was detected many times. The V call is TRBV5-1, the J call TRBJ2-5, with D possibly TRBD1 on 7 matching bases. CDR1 is SGHRS, CDR2 YFSETQ, per germline. Trimming stripped 4 bases from V and 5 bases from J, with 18 bases between. This CDR3 region has 15 residues. The CDR3 DNA reads as TGCGCCAGCAGCCTGGAGGGGGCTCTGTGGGAGACCCAGTACTTC. This codes for CASSLEGALWETQYF.

There are many counts of this clonotype. This chain joins TRBV5-1 and TRBJ2-1, with TRBD2 as a possible D gene (7 bases). V was shortened by 0 bases and J by 3 bases, with 16 bases between the two germline ends. This CDR3 spans 17 amino acids. Germline values: CDR1 SGHRS, CDR2 YFSETQ. The CDR3 sequence is CASSLAGVGGGYNEQFF. CDR3 coding DNA: TGCGCCAGCAGCTTGGCCGGCGTGGGAGGGGGCTACAATGAGCAGTTCTTC.

This clonotype was counted only a few times. The CDR3: CSAPSGRSTDTQYF. DNA for the CDR3: TGCAGTGCTCCTAGCGGGAGAAGCACAGATACGCAGTATTTT. This chain connects TRBV20-1 to TRBJ2-3; 10 bases fit TRBD2. The CDR3 is made up of 14 amino acids. Trimming cost V 5 bases and J 0 bases; bases outside gene matches: 2. Germline values: CDR1 DFQATT, CDR2 SNEGSKA (reference sequence).

The rearrangement joins TRBV20-1 to TRBJ2-1; 7 bases agree with TRBD2. Germline trimming cut 4 bases from V and 6 bases from J; bases unmatched to any gene: 12. The CDR3 runs 15 residues. In germline, CDR1 is DFQATT, CDR2 SNEGSKA (reference sequence). The CDR3 reads CSATGPSGALNEQFF. The CDR3 nucleotides read TGCAGTGCTACCGGCCCTAGCGGAGCCCTCAATGAGCAGTTCTTC.

In its sample, this clonotype was seen many times. The chain carries TRBV9 and TRBJ2-4; D is perhaps TRBD1 (5 bases). V was shortened by 0 bases and J by 2 bases, with 12 bases between the two germline ends. Per germline, CDR1 SGDLS and CDR2 YYNGEE. The CDR3 is 16 amino acids. This CDR3 reads CASSVGGGLTKNIQYF. The CDR3, as DNA: TGTGCCAGCAGCGTAGGGGGCGGCTTGACCAAAAACATTCAGTACTTC.

This clonotype was recorded many times. CDR3 coding DNA: TGTGCCAGCAGCTTACTCTTTACAGGGGACTACTACGAGCAGTACTTC. Translated: CASSLLFTGDYYEQYF. The chain employs TRBV7-9 and TRBJ2-7, with D perhaps being TRBD1 or TRBD2 (7 bases each). This CDR3 comprises 16 residues. Trimming removed 2 bases at V and 3 bases at J, with 17 bases between. Per the germline V gene, CDR1 is SEHNR and CDR2 is FQNEAQ (reference sequence).

At least ten counts were recorded for this clonotype. In DNA, the CDR3 is TGTGCCAGCAGCCGGAACACCGGGGAGCTGTTTTTT. Translating it yields CASSRNTGELFF. The V gene is TRBV3-1, the J gene TRBJ2-2, with D unresolved. CDR1 is LGHDT, CDR2 YNNKEL, per germline (reference sequence). Trimming left V 4 bases short and J 1 base short, with 1 base between. The CDR3 extends over 12 amino acids.

There are many counts of this clonotype. The J gene is TRBJ1-2, the V gene TRBV29-1; D remains ambiguous. The germline V gene has CDR1 SQVTM and CDR2 ANQGSEA. V lost 3 bases and J lost 6, with 8 bases in between. This CDR3 has 11 amino acids. The CDR3 loop reads CSVEGRDGYTF. The CDR3 DNA sequence: TGCAGCGTTGAGGGGAGGGATGGCTACACCTTC.

This clonotype appeared many times. V is TRBV12-3 or TRBV12-4 and J is TRBJ2-1; D not certain. The CDR3 contains 12 residues. Trimming removed 6 bases at V and 3 bases at J, with 6 bases between. The CDR3 region is CASSYIYNEQFF. CDR3 sequence (DNA): TGTGCCAGCAGCTATATCTACAATGAGCAGTTCTTC.

At least ten counts were recorded for this clonotype. This chain uses TRBV20-1 with TRBJ1-6; D is undetermined. Germline CDR1 is DFQATT and CDR2 is SNEGSKA (reference sequence). Deletions cut 5 bases from V and 0 bases from J, with 14 bases between. The CDR3 contains 16 residues. CDR3 in DNA: TGCAGTGCTCCCGACCCTACAAGCTCCTATAATTCACCCCTCCACTTT. Its translation: CSAPDPTSSYNSPLHF.